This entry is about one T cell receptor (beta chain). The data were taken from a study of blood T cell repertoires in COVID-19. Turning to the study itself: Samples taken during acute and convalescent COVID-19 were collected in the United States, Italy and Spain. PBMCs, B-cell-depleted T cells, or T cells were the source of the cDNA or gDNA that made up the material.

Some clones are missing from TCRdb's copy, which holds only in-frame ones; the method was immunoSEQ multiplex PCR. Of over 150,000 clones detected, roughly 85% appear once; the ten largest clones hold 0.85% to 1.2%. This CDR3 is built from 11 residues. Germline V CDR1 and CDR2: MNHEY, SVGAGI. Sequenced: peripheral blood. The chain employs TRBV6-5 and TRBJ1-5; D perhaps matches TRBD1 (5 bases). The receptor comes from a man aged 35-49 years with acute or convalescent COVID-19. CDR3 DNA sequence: TGTGGCGGGGGGGGAGGTCAGCCCCAGCATTTT. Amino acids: CGGGGGQPQHF.